This TCR beta chain was identified during a study of blood T cell repertoires in COVID-19. The wider study: Samples came from the United States, Italy and Spain, spanning acute and convalescent COVID-19. T cells, B-cell-depleted T cells, or PBMCs provided the cDNA or gDNA that served as material.

V gave up 0 bases and J gave up 6 bases; unmatched junction bases: 15. The CDR3 sequence is 17 residues long. Germline CDR1 is GTSNPN and CDR2 is SVGIG (reference sequence). Per the authors' pipeline: For nucleated cells, counts were estimated from reference gene primer amplification. The method was immunoSEQ multiplex PCR; TCRdb's version includes in-frame clones alone and lacks a portion of them. D and trimming come from the DNA, and the V and J calls and clone size come from that table. This sample yields roughly 120,000 clones, of which 75% to 95% are seen a single time; 1.8% belongs to the top ten.

The sequence came from a human donor with active COVID-19. The donor label of this sample is uncertain. The rearrangement links TRBV30 to TRBJ1-2; 8 bases match TRBD1. Sequenced sample: peripheral blood. The CDR3 sequence is CAWSVLGGQGRRDGYTF. CDR3 DNA sequence: TGTGCCTGGAGTGTACTGGGAGGACAGGGCCGCCGGGATGGCTACACCTTC.